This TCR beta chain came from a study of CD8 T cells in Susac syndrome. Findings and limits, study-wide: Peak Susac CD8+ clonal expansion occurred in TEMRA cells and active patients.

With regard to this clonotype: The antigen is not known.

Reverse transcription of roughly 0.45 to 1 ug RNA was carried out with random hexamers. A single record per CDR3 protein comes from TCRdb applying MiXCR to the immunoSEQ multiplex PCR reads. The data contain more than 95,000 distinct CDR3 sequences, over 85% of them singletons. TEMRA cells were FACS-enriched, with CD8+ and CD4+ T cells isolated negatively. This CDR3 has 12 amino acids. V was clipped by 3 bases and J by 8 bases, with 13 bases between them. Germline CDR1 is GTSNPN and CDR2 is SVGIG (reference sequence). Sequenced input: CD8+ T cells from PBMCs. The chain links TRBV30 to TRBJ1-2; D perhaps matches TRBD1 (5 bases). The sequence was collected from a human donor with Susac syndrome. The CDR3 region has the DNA TGTGCCTGGAGCGGGGACCGCGGGGGCTACACCTTC. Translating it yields CAWSGDRGGYTF. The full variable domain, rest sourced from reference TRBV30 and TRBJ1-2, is SQTIHQWPATLVQPVGSPLSLECTVEGTSNPNLYWYRQAAGRGLQLLFYSVGIGQISSEVPQNLSASRPQDRQFILSSKKLLLSDSGFYLCAWSGDRGGYTFGSGTRLTVV.